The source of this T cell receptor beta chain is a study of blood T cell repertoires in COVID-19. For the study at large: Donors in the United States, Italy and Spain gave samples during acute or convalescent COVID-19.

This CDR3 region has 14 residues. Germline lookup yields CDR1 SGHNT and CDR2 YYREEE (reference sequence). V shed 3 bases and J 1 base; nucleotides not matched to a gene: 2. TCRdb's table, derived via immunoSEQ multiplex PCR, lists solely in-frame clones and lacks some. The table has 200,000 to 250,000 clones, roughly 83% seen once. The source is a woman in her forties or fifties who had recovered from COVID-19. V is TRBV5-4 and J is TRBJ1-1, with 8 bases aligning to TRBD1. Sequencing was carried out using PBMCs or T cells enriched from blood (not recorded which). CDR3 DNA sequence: TGTGCCAGCAGCTGGGGACAGGAGAACACTGAAGCTTTCTTT. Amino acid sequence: CASSWGQENTEAFF.